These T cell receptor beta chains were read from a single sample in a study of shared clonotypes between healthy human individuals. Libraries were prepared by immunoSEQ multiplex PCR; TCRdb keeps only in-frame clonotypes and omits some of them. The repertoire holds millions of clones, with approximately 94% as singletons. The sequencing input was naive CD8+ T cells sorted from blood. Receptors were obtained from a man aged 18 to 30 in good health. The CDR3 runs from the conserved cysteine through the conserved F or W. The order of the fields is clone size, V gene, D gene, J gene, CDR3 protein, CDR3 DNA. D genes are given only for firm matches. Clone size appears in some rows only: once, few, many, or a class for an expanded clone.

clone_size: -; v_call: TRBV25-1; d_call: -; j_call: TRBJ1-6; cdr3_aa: CASSELLEGPPLHF; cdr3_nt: TGTGCCAGCAGTGAACTGCTGGAGGGGCCACCCCTCCACTTT
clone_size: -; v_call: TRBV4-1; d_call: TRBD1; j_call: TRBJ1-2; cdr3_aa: CASSKQGADGYTF; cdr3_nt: TGCGCCAGCAGCAAACAGGGGGCGGATGGCTACACCTTC
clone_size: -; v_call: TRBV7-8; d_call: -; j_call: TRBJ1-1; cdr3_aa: CASSLESAQLNTEAFF; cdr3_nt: TGTGCCAGCAGCTTAGAAAGTGCTCAGTTGAACACTGAAGCTTTCTTT
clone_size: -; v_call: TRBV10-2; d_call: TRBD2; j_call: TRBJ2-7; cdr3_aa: CASSGLAGAYEQYF; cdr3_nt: TGCGCCAGCTCGGGACTAGCGGGGGCCTACGAGCAGTACTTC
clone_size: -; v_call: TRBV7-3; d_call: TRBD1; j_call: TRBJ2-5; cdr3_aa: CASSPKTGWETQYF; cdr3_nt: TGTGCCAGCAGCCCCAAGACAGGGTGGGAGACCCAGTACTTC
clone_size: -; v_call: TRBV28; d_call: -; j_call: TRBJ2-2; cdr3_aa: CASSFPRDTGELFF; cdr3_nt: TGTGCCAGCAGTTTCCCCAGGGACACCGGGGAGCTGTTTTTT
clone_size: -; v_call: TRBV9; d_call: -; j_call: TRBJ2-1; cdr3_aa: CASSVDPGELYNEQFF; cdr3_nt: TGTGCCAGCAGCGTAGACCCGGGGGAACTATACAATGAGCAGTTCTTC
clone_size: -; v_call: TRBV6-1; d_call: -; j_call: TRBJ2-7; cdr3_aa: CASSDSGSSYEQYF; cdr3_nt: TGTGCCAGCAGTGACTCGGGCAGCTCCTACGAGCAGTACTTC
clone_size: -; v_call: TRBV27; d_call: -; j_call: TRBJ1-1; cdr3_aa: CASGGVSTEAFF; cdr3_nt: TGTGCCAGCGGGGGCGTGAGCACTGAAGCTTTCTTT
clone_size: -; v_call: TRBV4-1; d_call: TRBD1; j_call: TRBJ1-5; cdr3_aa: CASSQGTGSYQPQHF; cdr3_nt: TGCGCCAGCAGCCAAGGGACAGGTTCTTATCAGCCCCAGCATTTT
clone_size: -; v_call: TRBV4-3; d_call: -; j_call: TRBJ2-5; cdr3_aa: CASSPSLGAPAQETQYF; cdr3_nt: TGCGCCAGCAGCCCCTCTCTGGGAGCACCAGCCCAAGAGACCCAGTACTTC
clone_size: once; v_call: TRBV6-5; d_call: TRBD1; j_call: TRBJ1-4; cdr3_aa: CASSYATGANEKLFF; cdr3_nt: TGTGCCAGCAGTTACGCGACAGGGGCTAATGAAAAACTGTTTTTT
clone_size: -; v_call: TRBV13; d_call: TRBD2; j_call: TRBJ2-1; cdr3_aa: CASSLLTSGERDNEQFF; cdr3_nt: TGTGCCAGCAGCTTACTAACTAGCGGGGAACGGGACAATGAGCAGTTCTTC
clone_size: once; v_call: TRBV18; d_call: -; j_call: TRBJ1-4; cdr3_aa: CASSANEKLFF; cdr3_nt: TGTGCCAGCTCAGCTAATGAAAAACTGTTTTTT
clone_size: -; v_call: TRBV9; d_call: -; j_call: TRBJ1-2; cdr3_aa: CASSVGGGNYGYTF; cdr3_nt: TGTGCCAGCAGCGTAGGAGGGGGTAACTATGGCTACACCTTC
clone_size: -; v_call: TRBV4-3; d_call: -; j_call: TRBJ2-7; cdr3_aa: CASSQELPIISSYEQYF; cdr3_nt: TGCGCCAGCAGCCAAGAACTCCCGATTATAAGTTCCTACGAGCAGTACTTC
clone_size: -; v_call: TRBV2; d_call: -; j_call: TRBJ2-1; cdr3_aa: CASSEIQVYNEQFF; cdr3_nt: TGTGCCAGCAGTGAAATTCAGGTTTACAATGAGCAGTTCTTC
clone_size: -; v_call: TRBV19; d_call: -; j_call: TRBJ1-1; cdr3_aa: CASSIWNTEAFF; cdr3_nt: TGTGCCAGTAGTATCTGGAACACTGAAGCTTTCTTT
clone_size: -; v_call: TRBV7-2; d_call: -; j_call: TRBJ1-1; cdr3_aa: CASSLAWWGGDEAFF; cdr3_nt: TGTGCCAGCAGCTTAGCTTGGTGGGGCGGGGATGAAGCTTTCTTT
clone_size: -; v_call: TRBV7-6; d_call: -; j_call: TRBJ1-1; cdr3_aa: CASSQGTATEAFF; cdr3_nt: TGTGCCAGCAGCCAGGGGACGGCTACTGAAGCTTTCTTT
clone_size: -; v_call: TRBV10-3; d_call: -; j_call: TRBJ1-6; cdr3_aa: CAISESMVPAGQNSPLHF; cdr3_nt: TGTGCCATCAGTGAGTCAATGGTCCCTGCGGGACAAAATTCACCCCTCCACTTT
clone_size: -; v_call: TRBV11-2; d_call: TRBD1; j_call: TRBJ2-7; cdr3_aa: CASSLDMKGAAYEQYF; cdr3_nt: TGTGCCAGCAGCTTAGATATGAAGGGGGCAGCCTACGAGCAGTACTTC
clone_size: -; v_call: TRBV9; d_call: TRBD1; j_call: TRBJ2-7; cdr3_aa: CASSVGTGGHEQYF; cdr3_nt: TGTGCCAGCAGCGTAGGCACAGGGGGACACGAGCAGTACTTC
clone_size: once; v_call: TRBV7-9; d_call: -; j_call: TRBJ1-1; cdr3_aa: CASNTQDPYEAFF; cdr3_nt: TGTGCCAGCAACACTCAGGACCCCTATGAAGCTTTCTTT
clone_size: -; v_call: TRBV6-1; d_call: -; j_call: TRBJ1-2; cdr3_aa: CANRGAVGYTF; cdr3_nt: TGTGCCAACCGAGGGGCGGTCGGCTACACCTTC
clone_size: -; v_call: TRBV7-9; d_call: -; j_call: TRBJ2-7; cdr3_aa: CASSLATSPYEQYF; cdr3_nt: TGTGCCAGCAGCTTAGCGACTTCTCCCTACGAGCAGTACTTC
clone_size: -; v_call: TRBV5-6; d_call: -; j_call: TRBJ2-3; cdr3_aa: CASSSDYSSTDTQYF; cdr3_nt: TGTGCCAGCAGCAGCGACTATTCTAGCACAGATACGCAATATTTT
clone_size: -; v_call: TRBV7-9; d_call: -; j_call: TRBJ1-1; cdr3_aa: CASGLRTLPEAFF; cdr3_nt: TGTGCCAGCGGACTCCGGACGTTACCTGAAGCTTTCTTT
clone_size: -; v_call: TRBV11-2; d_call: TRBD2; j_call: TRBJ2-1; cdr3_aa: CASSLGGGGIYNEQFF; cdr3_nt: TGTGCCAGCAGCTTAGGCGGCGGGGGGATCTACAATGAGCAGTTCTTC
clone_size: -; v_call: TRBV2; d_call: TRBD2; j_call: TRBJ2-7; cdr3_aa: CASSDHRDHTSGSRQYF; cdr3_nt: TGTGCCAGCAGTGACCACAGGGACCACACTAGCGGGAGTCGGCAGTACTTC
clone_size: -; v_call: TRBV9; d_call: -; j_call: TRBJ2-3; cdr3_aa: CASSAPGPSTDTQYF; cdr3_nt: TGTGCCAGCAGCGCACCGGGACCTAGCACAGATACGCAGTATTTT
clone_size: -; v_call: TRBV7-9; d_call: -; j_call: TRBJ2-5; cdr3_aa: CASSLLTTGQETQYF; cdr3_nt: TGTGCCAGCAGCTTACTAACTACAGGGCAAGAGACCCAGTACTTC
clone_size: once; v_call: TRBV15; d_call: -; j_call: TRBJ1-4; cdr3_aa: CATSPPNEKLFF; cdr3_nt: TGTGCCACCAGCCCCCCGAATGAAAAACTGTTTTTT
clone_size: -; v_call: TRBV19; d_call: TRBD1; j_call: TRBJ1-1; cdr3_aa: CASSTHPTGEDTEAFF; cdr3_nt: TGTGCCAGTAGTACTCACCCGACAGGGGAGGACACTGAAGCTTTCTTT
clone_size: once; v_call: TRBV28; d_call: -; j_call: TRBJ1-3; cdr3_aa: CATQYETGSGNTIYF; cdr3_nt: TGTGCCACCCAGTATGAGACCGGCTCTGGAAACACCATATATTTT